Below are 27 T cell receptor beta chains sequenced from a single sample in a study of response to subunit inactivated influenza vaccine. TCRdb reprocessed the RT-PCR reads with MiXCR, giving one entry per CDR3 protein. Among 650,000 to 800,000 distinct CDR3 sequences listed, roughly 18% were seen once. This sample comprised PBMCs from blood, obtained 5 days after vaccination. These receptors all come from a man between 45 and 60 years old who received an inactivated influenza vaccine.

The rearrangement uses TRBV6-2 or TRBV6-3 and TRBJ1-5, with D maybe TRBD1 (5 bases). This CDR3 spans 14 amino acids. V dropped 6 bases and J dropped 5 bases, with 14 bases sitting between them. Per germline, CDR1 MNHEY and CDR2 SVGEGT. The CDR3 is CASRRRQLDQPQHF. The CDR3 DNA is TGTGCCAGCAGACGGCGACAGCTGGATCAGCCCCAGCATTTT.

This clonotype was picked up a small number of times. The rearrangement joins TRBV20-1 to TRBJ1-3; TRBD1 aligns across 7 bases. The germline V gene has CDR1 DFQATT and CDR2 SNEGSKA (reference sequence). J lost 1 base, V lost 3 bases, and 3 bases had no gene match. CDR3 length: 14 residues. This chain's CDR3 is CSASQGGSGNTIYF. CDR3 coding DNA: TGCAGTGCTAGCCAGGGGGGATCTGGAAACACCATATATTTT.

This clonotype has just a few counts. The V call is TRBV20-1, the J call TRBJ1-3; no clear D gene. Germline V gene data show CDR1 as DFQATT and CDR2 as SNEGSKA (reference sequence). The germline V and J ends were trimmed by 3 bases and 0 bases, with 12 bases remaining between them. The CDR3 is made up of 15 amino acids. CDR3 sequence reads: CSASLQGNSGNTIYF. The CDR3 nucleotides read TGCAGTGCTAGCTTGCAAGGAAACTCTGGAAACACCATATATTTT.

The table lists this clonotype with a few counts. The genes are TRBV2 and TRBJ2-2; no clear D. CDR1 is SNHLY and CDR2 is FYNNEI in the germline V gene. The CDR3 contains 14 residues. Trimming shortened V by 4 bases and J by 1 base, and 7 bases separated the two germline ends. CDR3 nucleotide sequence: TGTGCCAGCAGTGGCCGCATGAACACCGGGGAGCTGTTTTTT. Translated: CASSGRMNTGELFF.

This CDR3 reads CASSSQGIGTDTQYF. The CDR3 region has the DNA TGCGCCAGCAGCTCTCAGGGGATTGGCACAGATACGCAGTATTTT. The chain is built from TRBV5-1 and TRBJ2-3; possibly TRBD1 for D (6 bases). The CDR3 extends over 15 amino acids. The V gene lost 3 bases and the J gene lost 1 base, with 12 bases spanning the gap. Germline V gene lookup returns CDR1 SGHRS and CDR2 YFSETQ.

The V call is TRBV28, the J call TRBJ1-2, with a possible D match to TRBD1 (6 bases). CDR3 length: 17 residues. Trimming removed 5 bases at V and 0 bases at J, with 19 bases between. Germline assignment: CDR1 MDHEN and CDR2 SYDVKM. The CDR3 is CASSPPRGTLANYGYTF. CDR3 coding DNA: TGTGCCAGCAGTCCCCCTAGGGGGACACTAGCTAACTATGGCTACACCTTC.

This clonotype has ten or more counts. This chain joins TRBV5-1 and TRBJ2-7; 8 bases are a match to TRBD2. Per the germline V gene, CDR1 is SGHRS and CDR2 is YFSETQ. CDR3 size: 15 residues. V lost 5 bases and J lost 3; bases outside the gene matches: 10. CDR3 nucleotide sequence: TGCGCCAGCAGGCCAGGACTAGCCCGGATCTACGAGCAGTACTTC. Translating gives CASRPGLARIYEQYF.

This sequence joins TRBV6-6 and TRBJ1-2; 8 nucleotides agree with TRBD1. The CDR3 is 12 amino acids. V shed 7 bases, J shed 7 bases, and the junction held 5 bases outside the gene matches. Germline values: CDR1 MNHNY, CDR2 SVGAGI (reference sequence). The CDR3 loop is CASTWTGPGYTF. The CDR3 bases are TGTGCCAGCACCTGGACAGGGCCTGGCTACACCTTC.

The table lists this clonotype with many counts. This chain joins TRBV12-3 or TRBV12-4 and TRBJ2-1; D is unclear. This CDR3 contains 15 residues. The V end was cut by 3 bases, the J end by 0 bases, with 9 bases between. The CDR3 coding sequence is TGTGCCAGCAGTTTTGACACCAGCTCCTACAATGAGCAGTTCTTC. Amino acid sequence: CASSFDTSSYNEQFF.

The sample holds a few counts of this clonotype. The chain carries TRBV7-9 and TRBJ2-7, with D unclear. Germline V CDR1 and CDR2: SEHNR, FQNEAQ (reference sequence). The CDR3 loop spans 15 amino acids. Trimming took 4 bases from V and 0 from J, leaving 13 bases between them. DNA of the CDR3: TGTGCCAGCAGCTCCCCGGACCTCAGCTCCTACGAGCAGTACTTC. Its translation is CASSSPDLSSYEQYF.

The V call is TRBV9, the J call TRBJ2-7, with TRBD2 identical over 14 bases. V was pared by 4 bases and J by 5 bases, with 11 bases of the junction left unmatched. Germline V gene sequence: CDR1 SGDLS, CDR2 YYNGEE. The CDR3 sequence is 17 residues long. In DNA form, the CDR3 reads TGTGCCAGCAGCCCTCACTCGGGACTAGCGGGAGTTAACGAGCAGTACTTC. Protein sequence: CASSPHSGLAGVNEQYF.

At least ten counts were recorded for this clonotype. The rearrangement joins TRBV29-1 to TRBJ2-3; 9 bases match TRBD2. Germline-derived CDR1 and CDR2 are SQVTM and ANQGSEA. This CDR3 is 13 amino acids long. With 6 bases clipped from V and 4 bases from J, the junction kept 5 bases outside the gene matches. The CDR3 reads CSVRGRASDTQYF. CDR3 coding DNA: TGCAGCGTACGCGGGAGGGCCTCAGATACGCAGTATTTT.

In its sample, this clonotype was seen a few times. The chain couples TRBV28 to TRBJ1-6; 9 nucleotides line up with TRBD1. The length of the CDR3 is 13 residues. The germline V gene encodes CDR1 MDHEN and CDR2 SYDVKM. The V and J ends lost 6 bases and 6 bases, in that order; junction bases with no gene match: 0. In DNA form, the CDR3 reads TGTGCCAGCAGGGACAGGGGTAATTCACCCCTCCACTTT. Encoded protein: CASRDRGNSPLHF.

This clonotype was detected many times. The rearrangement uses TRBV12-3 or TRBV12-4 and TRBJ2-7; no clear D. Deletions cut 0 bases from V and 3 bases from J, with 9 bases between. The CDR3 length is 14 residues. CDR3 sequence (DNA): TGTGCCAGCAGTTTAGCCGGGTCCCGCTACGAGCAGTACTTC. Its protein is CASSLAGSRYEQYF.

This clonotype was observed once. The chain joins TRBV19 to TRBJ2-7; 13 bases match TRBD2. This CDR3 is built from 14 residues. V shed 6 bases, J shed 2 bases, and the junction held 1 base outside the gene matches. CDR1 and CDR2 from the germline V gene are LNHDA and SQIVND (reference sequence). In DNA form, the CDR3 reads TGTGCCAGTAGCGGACTAGCGGGAGCCTACGAGCAGTACTTC. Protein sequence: CASSGLAGAYEQYF.

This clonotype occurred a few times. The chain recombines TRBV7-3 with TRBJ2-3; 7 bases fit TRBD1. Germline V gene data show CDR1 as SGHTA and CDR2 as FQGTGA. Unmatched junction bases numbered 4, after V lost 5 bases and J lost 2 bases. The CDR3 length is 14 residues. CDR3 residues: CASSRGQITDTQYF. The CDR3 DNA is TGTGCCAGCAGCCGGGGACAGATCACAGATACGCAGTATTTT.

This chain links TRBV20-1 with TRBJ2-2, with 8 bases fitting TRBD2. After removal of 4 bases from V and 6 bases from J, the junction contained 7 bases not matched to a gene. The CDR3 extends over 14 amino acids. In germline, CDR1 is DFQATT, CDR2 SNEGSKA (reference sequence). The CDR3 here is CSAMVRTSSGELFF. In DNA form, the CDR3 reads TGCAGTGCTATGGTCCGGACTAGCTCCGGGGAGCTGTTTTTT.

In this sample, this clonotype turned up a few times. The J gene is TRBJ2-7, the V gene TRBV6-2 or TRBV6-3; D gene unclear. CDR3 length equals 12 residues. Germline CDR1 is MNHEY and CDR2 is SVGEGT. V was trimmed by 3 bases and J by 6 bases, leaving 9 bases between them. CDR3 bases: TGTGCCAGCAGTTATTCCCTTTCCGAGCAGTACTTC. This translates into CASSYSLSEQYF.

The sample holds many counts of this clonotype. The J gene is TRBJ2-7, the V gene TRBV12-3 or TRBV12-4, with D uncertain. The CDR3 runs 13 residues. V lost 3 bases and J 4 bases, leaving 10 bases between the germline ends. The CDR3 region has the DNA TGTGCCAGCAGTTTGGGTTTTCGATACGAGCAGTACTTC. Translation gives CASSLGFRYEQYF.

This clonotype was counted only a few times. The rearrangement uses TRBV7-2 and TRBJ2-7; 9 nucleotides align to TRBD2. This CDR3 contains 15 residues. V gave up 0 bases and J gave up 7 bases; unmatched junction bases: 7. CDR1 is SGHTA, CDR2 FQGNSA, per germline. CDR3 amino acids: CASSLAREGFLEQYF. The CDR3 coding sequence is TGTGCCAGCAGCTTAGCGCGGGAGGGCTTTTTGGAGCAGTACTTC.

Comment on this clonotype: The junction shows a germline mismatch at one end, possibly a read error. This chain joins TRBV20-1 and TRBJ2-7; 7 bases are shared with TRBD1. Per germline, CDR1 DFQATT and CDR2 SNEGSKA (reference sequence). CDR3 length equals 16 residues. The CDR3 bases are TGCTGTGCTAGAGATCCAGACAGGGTCTTCAGCTACGAGCAGTACTTC. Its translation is CCARDPDRVFSYEQYF.

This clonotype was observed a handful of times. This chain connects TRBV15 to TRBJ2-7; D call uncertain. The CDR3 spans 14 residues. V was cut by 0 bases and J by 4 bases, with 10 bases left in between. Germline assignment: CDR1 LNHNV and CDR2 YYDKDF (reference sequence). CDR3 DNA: TGTGCCACCAGCAGAGATCTCTCCCCTTACGAGCAGTACTTC. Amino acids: CATSRDLSPYEQYF.

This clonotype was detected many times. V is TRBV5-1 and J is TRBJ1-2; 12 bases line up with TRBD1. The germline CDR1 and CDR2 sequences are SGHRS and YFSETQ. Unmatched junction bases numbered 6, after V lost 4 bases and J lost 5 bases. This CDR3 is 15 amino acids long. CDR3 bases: TGCGCCAGCAGCACGGGACAGGGGGCCAAATATGGCTACACCTTC. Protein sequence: CASSTGQGAKYGYTF.

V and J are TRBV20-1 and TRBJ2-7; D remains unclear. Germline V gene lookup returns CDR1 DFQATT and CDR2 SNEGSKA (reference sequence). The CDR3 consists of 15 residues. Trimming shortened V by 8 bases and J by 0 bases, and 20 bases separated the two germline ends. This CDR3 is CSTMERIRNSYEQYF. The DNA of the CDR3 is TGCAGTACTATGGAAAGAATCCGGAACTCCTACGAGCAGTACTTC.

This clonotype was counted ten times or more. This CDR3 is CASSQEGGTGIDIQYF. DNA of the CDR3: TGCGCCAGCAGCCAAGAGGGAGGGACAGGGATAGACATTCAGTACTTC. This sequence joins TRBV4-3 and TRBJ2-4; 9 nucleotides agree with TRBD1. V shed 0 bases, J shed 8 bases, and the junction held 8 bases outside the gene matches. The germline gives CDR1 LGHNA, CDR2 YSLEER. This CDR3 region has 16 residues.

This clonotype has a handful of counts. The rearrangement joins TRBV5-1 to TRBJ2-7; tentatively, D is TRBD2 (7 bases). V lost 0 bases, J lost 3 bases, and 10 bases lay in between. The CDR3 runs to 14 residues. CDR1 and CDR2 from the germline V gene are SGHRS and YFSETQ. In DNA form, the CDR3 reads TGCGCCAGCAGCTTGGGCGGGGGCCTCTACGAGCAGTACTTC. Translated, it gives CASSLGGGLYEQYF.

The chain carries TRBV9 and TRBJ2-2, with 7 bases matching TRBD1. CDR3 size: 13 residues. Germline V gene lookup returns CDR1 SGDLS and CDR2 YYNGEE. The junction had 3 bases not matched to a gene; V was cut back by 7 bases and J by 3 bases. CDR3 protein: CASARGYTGELFF. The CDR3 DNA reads TGTGCCAGCGCCAGGGGGTACACCGGGGAGCTGTTTTTT.